This T cell receptor beta chain derives from a study of T cell responses to AZD1222 COVID-19 vaccine (dated by TCRdb to the early 2020s). Study-wide context: Because spike-specific TCR depth and breadth did not differ between the two schedules, AZD1222 recipients who got a second dose at roughly 4 weeks were pooled with those who got a second dose at roughly 12 weeks. A total of 233 trial participants underwent TCR sequencing, of whom 207 received two doses of AZD1222 and some 26 received two doses of the MenACWY control vaccine. Enrollment into the trials was organized by age into subgroups of 18-55, 56-69 and 70-plus years, and those subgroups contained approximately 150, 30 and 60 TCR-sequenced participants, respectively. Study-level results and caveats: Most participants were white British and females outnumbered males, and the authors suggested that clonal diversity may have been underestimated. Conclusions about previously exposed vaccinees were limited because only 6 or 7 AZD1222 recipients were SARS-CoV-2 seropositive at baseline. Nearly half of unique spike-specific TCRs reportedly recognized epitopes outside regions mutated in the B.1.351 and B.1.1.7 variants. In the small 56-69-year group, the increase in depth fell short of significance, most likely because of low power. Because no day 14 peak-response samples were available, the repertoires could be characterized only after the peak T cell response. After two AZD1222 doses, both the breadth and the depth of spike-specific TCRs were significantly higher than at day 0 and than in MenACWY recipients. The vaccine-associated CD4 TCRs covered the entire spike protein, and the dominant responses fell in regions 160-218 and 743-854.

With respect to this clone: The clone's antigen remains unknown. No base-level quality is on record; no much larger clone is a single base apart.

The time point tag for this specimen amounts to: baseline before first vaccination. Vaccinee samples came from UK trials COV001 and COV002, including a single-blind randomized controlled phase 2/3 trial of AZD1222 (ChAdOx1 nCoV-19) in healthy adults. For TCRbeta chain sequencing, PBMC samples were collected from trial participants at day 0 and at day 28 after the second dose. The CDR3 regions of human TCRbeta chains were subjected to immunosequencing. The paper's data handling went like this. Repertoire TCRs were checked for matches against a reference library of SARS-CoV-2-specific TCRs that had been generated using the MIRA antigen-specificity platform. Breadth was defined as the fraction of unique TCRs that were SARS-CoV-2-associated. Depth was defined as the fraction of total T cells that were SARS-CoV-2-associated. Using the MIRA data, every spike-specific TCR was mapped to the spike region that the TCR reacted to and assigned to either a CD4 or a CD8 class. Log10-transformed breadth and depth values were compared by one-way ANOVA with Sidak's multiple comparisons tests. TCRdb limited this immuneACCESS table to in-frame rearrangements with V and J called. A share of clones is missing; checked studies link under half to unresolved V genes, and the rest is unexplained. The DNA gave D and trimming, while V, J and clone size come from that table. Present in this sample are 100,000 or so clones, roughly 84% of which were seen just once. Of the sample, 10% to 15% falls within the top ten clones.

Based on the germline V gene, the CDR1 and CDR2 sequences are SGHAT and FQNNGV. Inclusive of the bounding cysteine and phenylalanine, the CDR3 is 15 residues long. The entry retains the CDR3 DNA only, 45 bases that are in frame from base 1. V lost 5 bases and J lost 11 bases, and the count of bases not matched to a germline gene is 9. The clonotype originates from an adult in good health. The material sequenced was peripheral blood, taken on day 0 of AZD1222 vaccination. The chain is assembled from TRBV11-2 and TRBJ2-1; 13 junctional bases match TRBD2. The sequenced DNA is TGTGCCAGCAGCCCCGGACTAGCGGGGGCCGGGCAGCAGTTCTTC. Translated, this is CASSPGLAGAGQQFF. The full variable domain, completed from the reference TRBV11-2 and TRBJ2-1 proteins outside the CDR3, reads EAGVAQSPRYKIIEKRQSVAFWCNPISGHATLYWYQQILGQGPKLLIQFQNNGVVDDSQLPKDRFSAERLKGVDSTLKIQPAKLEDSAVYLCASSPGLAGAGQQFFGPGTRLTVL.